The rows below give T cell receptor beta chains drawn from one sample of a study of T cell responses to AZD1222 COVID-19 vaccine. Some clones are missing from TCRdb's copy, which holds only in-frame ones; the method was immunoSEQ multiplex PCR. The sample shows about 180,000 clones, around 90% of them seen only once. Sequenced material: peripheral blood, taken 28 days after the second AZD1222 dose. Receptors originate from an adult who received the AZD1222 COVID-19 vaccine. Each CDR3 is given with its conserved first and last residue. The D gene is left open where the match is weak. The size field is filled for only some rows; it gives once, few, many or a size class.

>NA|TRBJ2-1|16|TRBV5-4|NA
TGTGCCAGCAGCTTGTCAAGGAGCCGCTCCTACAATGAGCAGTTCTTC
CASSLSRSRSYNEQFF
>NA|TRBJ2-2|10|TRBV6-2/TRBV6-3|NA
TGTGCCAGCAGCAGCGGGGAGCTGTTTTTT
CASSSGELFF
>NA|TRBJ2-1|17|TRBV3-1/TRBV3-2|TRBD2
TGTGCCAGCAGCCAAGATCCAGGTAGCGGGGGGGCCCATGAGCAGTTCTTC
CASSQDPGSGGAHEQFF
>NA|TRBJ1-1|14|TRBV3-1/TRBV3-2|NA
TGTGCCAGCAGCCAAGTTCTGGGGAGGACTGAAGCTTTCTTT
CASSQVLGRTEAFF
>NA|TRBJ1-2|14|TRBV3-1/TRBV3-2|NA
TGTGCCAGCAGCCAAGGGGGGGGCAACTATGGCTACACCTTC
CASSQGGGNYGYTF
>NA|TRBJ1-3|15|TRBV3-1/TRBV3-2|NA
TGTGCCAGCAGCCAAGTTTTACGCACTGGAAACACCATATATTTT
CASSQVLRTGNTIYF
>few|TRBJ2-2|13|TRBV12-3/TRBV12-4|NA
TGTGCCAGCAGTTTCTTGCAGACCGGGGAGCTGTTTTTT
CASSFLQTGELFF
>NA|TRBJ2-6|16|TRBV9|NA
TGTGCCAGCAGCCTCCGGGGCGACTCTGGGGCCAACGTCCTGACTTTC
CASSLRGDSGANVLTF
>once|TRBJ2-5|14|TRBV23-1|NA
TGCGCCAGCAGTCAATCGGGTCGGGAAGAGACCCAGTACTTC
CASSQSGREETQYF
>NA|TRBJ1-2|13|TRBV12-3/TRBV12-4|TRBD1
TGTGCCAGCAGCCCAGACAGGGAGCTGGGCTACACCTTC
CASSPDRELGYTF
>NA|TRBJ1-6|17|TRBV11-2|NA
TGTGCCAGCAGCCCCCATCCCCCAGGGGTAGGGAATTCACCCCTCCACTTT
CASSPHPPGVGNSPLHF
>NA|TRBJ2-1|17|TRBV3-1/TRBV3-2|NA
TGTGCCAGCAGCCAAGGGCTCGGAGGGAGCTCCTACAATGAGCAGTTCTTC
CASSQGLGGSSYNEQFF
>NA|TRBJ2-1|15|TRBV6-5|NA
TGTGCCAGCAGTTATCGACATCTCTCCTACAATGAGCAGTTCTTC
CASSYRHLSYNEQFF
>NA|TRBJ2-7|15|TRBV3-1/TRBV3-2|NA
TGTGCCAGCAGCGCCGAGATGGGGAGGTTCTACGAGCAGTACTTC
CASSAEMGRFYEQYF
>NA|TRBJ1-2|15|TRBV11-2|TRBD1
TGTGCCAGCAGCCCGAACAGGGGGCAAAGCTATGGCTACACCTTC
CASSPNRGQSYGYTF
>NA|TRBJ1-1|14|TRBV5-1|NA
TGCGCCAGCAGCTTGCAGGGTGTGAACACTGAAGCTTTCTTT
CASSLQGVNTEAFF
>NA|TRBJ1-2|14|TRBV10-3|TRBD1
TGTGCCATCAGGACCGGGACAGGATCCTATGGCTACACCTTC
CAIRTGTGSYGYTF
>once|TRBJ2-7|15|TRBV19|NA
TGTGCCAGTAGTATAGCTGATAGCTACTCCTACGAGCAGTACTTC
CASSIADSYSYEQYF
>NA|TRBJ2-7|13|TRBV5-6|NA
TGTGCCAGCAGCTTGGGAGGTGGCCGGGAGCAGTACTTC
CASSLGGGREQYF
>once|TRBJ1-2|14|TRBV5-4|TRBD1
TGTGCCAGCAGCTCCCAAGGGACAGTCTATGGCTACACCTTC
CASSSQGTVYGYTF
>NA|TRBJ1-5|14|TRBV6-5|TRBD1
TGTGCCAGCATTCGGACAGGGGGAAATCAGCCCCAGCATTTT
CASIRTGGNQPQHF
>NA|TRBJ1-4|17|TRBV11-2|TRBD1
TGTGCCAGCAGCTTAGCCGGACAGGGGTGGGGTAATGAAAAACTGTTTTTT
CASSLAGQGWGNEKLFF
>once|TRBJ2-7|14|TRBV19|TRBD2
TGTGCCAGTAGTATAGGCGGGAGCTCCTACGAGCAGTACTTC
CASSIGGSSYEQYF
>NA|TRBJ2-7|14|TRBV3-1/TRBV3-2|NA
TGTGCCAGCAGCCCCGGTGGGCTTTCCTACGAGCAGTACTTC
CASSPGGLSYEQYF
>NA|TRBJ2-1|16|TRBV13|TRBD2
TGTGCCAGCAGCTTAGTCGCTAGCGGGAGAGGCAATGAGCAGTTCTTC
CASSLVASGRGNEQFF
>NA|TRBJ2-7|14|TRBV21-1|NA
TGTGCCAGCAGCAAAGCAGGGTTAACAGACGAGCAGTACTTC
CASSKAGLTDEQYF
>NA|TRBJ1-5|14|TRBV7-8|NA
TGTGCCAGCAGCTTAGGCGGGGGGCCTCAGCCCCAGCATTTT
CASSLGGGPQPQHF
>NA|TRBJ1-3|14|TRBV19|NA
TGTGCCAGTAGTGAGCGGAACTCTGGAAACACCATATATTTT
CASSERNSGNTIYF
>NA|TRBJ1-2|13|TRBV6-5|NA
TGTGCCAGCATCGGGGGGGGTAACTATGGCTACACCTTC
CASIGGGNYGYTF
>NA|TRBJ1-1|15|TRBV6-2/TRBV6-3|TRBD1
TGTGCCAGCAGTGATCCGGGACAGGGGCCTTTCGAAGCTTTCTTT
CASSDPGQGPFEAFF
>NA|TRBJ1-1|14|TRBV10-3|NA
TGTGCCATCAGTGGAGGCCGTGAATACACTGAAGCTTTCTTT
CAISGGREYTEAFF
>NA|TRBJ2-2|16|TRBV12-2|NA
TGTGCAAGTCGCAATAGGACAGGGTTGAACACCGGGGAGCTGTTTTTT
CASRNRTGLNTGELFF
>NA|TRBJ1-5|17|TRBV12-5|TRBD1
TGTGCTAGTGGTTTGACCCTTCCGGGACAGCAGGATCAGCCCCAGCATTTT
CASGLTLPGQQDQPQHF
>NA|TRBJ2-5|12|TRBV3-1/TRBV3-2|NA
TGTGCCAGCAGCCGCCGAAAAGAGACCCAGTACTTC
CASSRRKETQYF
>NA|TRBJ1-1|13|TRBV6-5|NA
TGTGCCAGCAACCAGGGGAGGAGTGCTGAAGCTTTCTTT
CASNQGRSAEAFF
>NA|TRBJ1-2|16|TRBV19|NA
TGTGCCAGTAGTATCCGGGCTTTCAGAAGAAACTATGGCTACACCTTC
CASSIRAFRRNYGYTF
>NA|TRBJ1-6|15|TRBV7-9|NA
TGTGCCAGCAGCCCAGACAAGGGGAGCAAATCACCCCTCCACTTT
CASSPDKGSKSPLHF
>NA|TRBJ1-2|13|TRBV6-5|NA
TGTGCCAGCAGTCTGGACGGTAACTATGGCTACACCTTC
CASSLDGNYGYTF
>NA|TRBJ1-2|11|TRBV20-1|NA
TGCAGTGCTCTGGTAGGGCCTGGCTACACCTTC
CSALVGPGYTF
>few|TRBJ2-5|15|TRBV11-2|NA
TGTGCCAGCAGCCAACATACAGGTCGCCAAGAGACCCAGTACTTC
CASSQHTGRQETQYF
>NA|TRBJ2-7|14|TRBV27|NA
TGTGCCAGCAGTTTTCAGGCAGGCGCCTACGAGCAGTACTTC
CASSFQAGAYEQYF
>NA|TRBJ2-7|15|TRBV5-1|NA
TGCGCCAGCAGCTCCAGGGGGGGGACGACCTACGAGCAGTACTTC
CASSSRGGTTYEQYF
>NA|TRBJ2-1|15|TRBV6-1|TRBD2
TGTGCCAGCAGTGAAATAGCGGGAGGTTACAATGAGCAGTTCTTC
CASSEIAGGYNEQFF
>NA|TRBJ1-1|11|TRBV5-6|NA
TGTGCCAGCAGCAAGGCTATTGAAGCTTTCTTT
CASSKAIEAFF
>NA|TRBJ2-5|14|TRBV6-5|NA
TGTGCCAGCAGTTCCATCGAGGTGCAAGAGACCCAGTACTTC
CASSSIEVQETQYF
>once|TRBJ1-1|14|TRBV7-2|NA
TGTGCCAGCAGCTTACTGGGCTTAGCCCCTGAAGCTTTCTTT
CASSLLGLAPEAFF
>NA|TRBJ1-1|14|TRBV9|NA
TGTGCCAGCAGCGTCCAAAGTATGAACACTGAAGCTTTCTTT
CASSVQSMNTEAFF
>NA|TRBJ2-3|8|TRBV30|NA
TGTGCCTGGCGAGGACCCCATTTT
CAWRGPHF
>NA|TRBJ1-6|16|TRBV6-2/TRBV6-3|TRBD1
TGTGCCAGCAGCAGGACAGGGGACTCCTATAATTCACCCCTCCACTTT
CASSRTGDSYNSPLHF
>once|TRBJ2-1|13|TRBV7-2|NA
TGTGCCAGCAGCTTAGCGGGTGGGAATGAGCAGTTCTTC
CASSLAGGNEQFF
>NA|TRBJ2-2|14|TRBV7-2|NA
TGTGCCAGCAGCTTAAGGCTGGAGACCGGGGAGCTGTTTTTT
CASSLRLETGELFF
>NA|TRBJ2-4|18|TRBV7-2|TRBD2
TGTGCCAGCAGCTTAGCTAGCGGGCGGGCCCTAGCCAAAAACATTCAGTACTTC
CASSLASGRALAKNIQYF
>NA|TRBJ2-7|14|TRBV11-2|TRBD1
TGTGCCAGCATCCAGCCGGGACAGGGGAGCGAGCAGTACTTC
CASIQPGQGSEQYF
>NA|TRBJ1-1|16|TRBV25-1|TRBD1
TGTGCCAGCACCCGACAGGGGGCTTTCATGGACACTGAAGCTTTCTTT
CASTRQGAFMDTEAFF
>NA|TRBJ1-1|9|TRBV21-1|NA
TGTGCCAGCACCAAGGAGGCTTTCTTT
CASTKEAFF
>NA|TRBJ2-1|16|TRBV5-1|NA
TGCGCCAGCAGCTTGGCGCCGGGGAGCTCCTACAATGAGCAGTTCTTC
CASSLAPGSSYNEQFF
>NA|TRBJ2-5|13|TRBV7-2|NA
TGTGCCAGCAGCTCACAGGATCTAGAGACCCAGTACTTC
CASSSQDLETQYF
>NA|TRBJ1-5|15|TRBV7-9|TRBD1
TGTGCCAGCAGCCGAGGGGGCTTCGGAAATCAGCCCCAGCATTTT
CASSRGGFGNQPQHF
>NA|TRBJ1-6|15|TRBV13|NA
TGTGCCAGCAGCTTGTTGGTACAGCGTAATTCACCCCTCCACTTT
CASSLLVQRNSPLHF